This TCR beta chain was sequenced during a study of cytomegalovirus exposure and HLA in healthy donors. With 60 Vbeta and 13 Jbeta primers, the PCR was carried out. The method was immunoSEQ multiplex PCR; TCRdb's version includes in-frame clones alone and lacks a portion of them. The sample data list tens of thousands of clones. The CDR3 has 13 amino acids. Germline values: CDR1 SSHAT, CDR2 FNYEAQ (reference sequence). A note on this clone: At one end the junction does not follow the germline gene, possibly because of a read error.

The source is a woman in her twenties or thirties in good health and CMV-seropositive. The chain uses TRBV7-7 and TRBJ2-5; D perhaps matches TRBD2 (6 bases). The sequencing sample was made of PBMCs. The CDR3 nucleotides are TGTGCTAGCAGCGCACTAGCCGCGGAGACCCAGTACTTC. As protein: CASSALAAETQYF.